This T cell receptor (beta chain) was profiled in a study of shared clonotypes between healthy human individuals. V was clipped by 0 bases and J by 0 bases, with 3 bases between them. Germline-derived CDR1 and CDR2 are SGHTA and FQGTGA. The length of the CDR3 is 14 residues. A remark on this clone: This CDR3 is also generated by other DNA sequences in the sample.

The deep-level immunoSEQ assay was used. Per the study methods: ImmunoSEQ yielded junction-only sequences lacking quality scores, so filtering differed. Sequencing used immunoSEQ multiplex PCR; TCRdb keeps in-frame clones, though not all of them. V and J calls and clone size are as listed in that table; D and trimming were resolved from the DNA. In the table there are about 500,000 clones, around 77% of which are singletons. This TCR derives from a woman aged 40 to 50 in good health. Some clones in this sample may be carry-over from other donors' samples. V gene TRBV7-3 combines with J gene TRBJ1-3, with unresolved D. Material for sequencing was PBMCs. Here the CDR3 reads CASSLTGSGNTIYF. CDR3 in DNA: TGTGCCAGCAGCTTAACAGGCTCTGGAAACACCATATATTTT.